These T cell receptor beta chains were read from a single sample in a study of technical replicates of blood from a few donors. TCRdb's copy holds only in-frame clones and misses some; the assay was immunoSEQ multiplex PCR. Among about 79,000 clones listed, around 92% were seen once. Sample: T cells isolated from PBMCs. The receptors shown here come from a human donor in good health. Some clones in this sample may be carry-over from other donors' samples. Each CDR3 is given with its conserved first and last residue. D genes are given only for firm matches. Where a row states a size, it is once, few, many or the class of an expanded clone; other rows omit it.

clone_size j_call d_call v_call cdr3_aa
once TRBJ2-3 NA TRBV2 CASTGSGTLRTQYF
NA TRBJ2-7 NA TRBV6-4 CASSAISGYEQYF
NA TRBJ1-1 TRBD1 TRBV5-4 CASSFKLTGATEAFF
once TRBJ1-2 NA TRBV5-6 CASSLGQAPYGYTF
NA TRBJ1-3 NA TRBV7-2 CASSADWAGNTIYF
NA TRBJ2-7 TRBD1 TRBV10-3 CASLGQDYEQYF
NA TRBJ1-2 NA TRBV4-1 CASSRGDGYTF
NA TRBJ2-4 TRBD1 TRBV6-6 CASSVWDRGPKNIQYF
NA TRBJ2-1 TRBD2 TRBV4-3 CASSQATLLATGYNEQFF
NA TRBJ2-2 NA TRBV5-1 CASSPRGLNTGELFF
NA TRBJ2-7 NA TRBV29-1 CSVTGTYEQYF
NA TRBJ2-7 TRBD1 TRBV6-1 CASSEGQLYEQYF
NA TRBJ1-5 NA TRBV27 CASSWAGYGQPQHF
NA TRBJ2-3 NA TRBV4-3 CASSQDGGPDTQYF
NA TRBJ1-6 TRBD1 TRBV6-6 CASSYGTGDNSPLHF
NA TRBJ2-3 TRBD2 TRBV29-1 CSSGQRGFTDTQYF
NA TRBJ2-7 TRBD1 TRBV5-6 CASRSAGTGGNEQYF
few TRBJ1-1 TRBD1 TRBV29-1 CSVDAGTGNTEAFF
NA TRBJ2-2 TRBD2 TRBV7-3 CASSLGLAMTGELFF
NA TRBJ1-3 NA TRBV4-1 CASSQILSSGNTIYF
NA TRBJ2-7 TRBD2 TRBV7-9 CASSLYVGGRDPYEQYF
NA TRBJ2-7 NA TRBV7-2 CASTQGGFLYEQYF
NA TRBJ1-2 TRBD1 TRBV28 CATSNRDRHGYTF
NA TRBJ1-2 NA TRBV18 CASSPMEDYGYTF
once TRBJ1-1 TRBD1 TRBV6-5 CASSFSGTGVNTEAFF